The 18 T cell receptor beta chains presented below share a single source sample, sequenced in a study of PD-1 blockade in classical Hodgkin lymphoma. Libraries were prepared by immunoSEQ multiplex PCR; TCRdb keeps only in-frame clonotypes and omits some of them. The sample has about 11,000 clones, around 80% seen once. Relapses following autologous stem cell transplantation were seen in all patients, with brentuximab vedotin exposure varying. Here the sequenced sample was peripheral blood mononuclear cells (PBMCs), taken at baseline. The receptor source for this set is a human donor with classical Hodgkin lymphoma.

In this sample, this clone turned up once. J is TRBJ1-1 and V is TRBV29-1; weak D call: TRBD1 (5 bases). There are 14 residues in the CDR3. The germline CDR1 and CDR2 sequences are SQVTM and ANQGSEA. Trimming cost V 8 bases and J 4 bases, with 20 bases left between them. CDR3 in DNA: TGCAGCTACTCCACCGGGACCTCTTCCACTGAAGCTTTCTTT. Amino acid sequence: CSYSTGTSSTEAFF. Full variable domain (remainder filled in from reference TRBV29-1 and TRBJ1-1): SAVISQKPSRDICQRGTSLTIQCQVDSQVTMMFWYRQQPGQSLTLIATANQGSEATYESGFVIDKFPISRPNLTFSTLTVSNMSPEDSSIYLCSYSTGTSSTEAFFGQGTRLTVV.

V usage is TRBV6-1 and J usage is TRBJ2-5; 11 nucleotides align to TRBD2. Germline V lookup: CDR1 MNHNS, CDR2 SASEGT. The J segment lost 3 bases and the V segment lost 4 bases, leaving 4 bases of the junction unmatched. The CDR3 length is 15 residues. The chain's CDR3 is CASSAETSGEETQYF. The CDR3 region has the DNA TGTGCCAGCAGTGCCGAGACTAGCGGGGAAGAGACCCAGTACTTC.

With regard to this clone: Germline is not matched at one junction end, which may reflect a read error. The CDR3, as DNA: TGTGCTAGCAGCTTAGGATCCTACCGGGGGGAGACCCAGTACTTC. This encodes CASSLGSYRGETQYF. V gene TRBV7-7 combines with J gene TRBJ2-5; TRBD2 is a possible D gene (6 bases). The CDR3 length is 15 residues. CDR1 and CDR2 (germline): SSHAT, FNYEAQ (reference sequence).

The rearrangement links TRBV9 to TRBJ2-5; 8 positions match TRBD1. V lost 3 bases to trimming and J lost 2 bases; unmatched junction nucleotides: 3. The V gene's germline CDR1 is SGDLS and CDR2 YYNGEE. The CDR3 loop spans 14 amino acids. In DNA form, the CDR3 reads TGTGCCAGCAGCGCCCGGACAGGGCAAGAGACCCAGTACTTC. It is translated as CASSARTGQETQYF.

The CDR3 DNA is TGTGCCAGCACCTGGGGGACTTTGAATCAGCCCCAGCATTTT. Its translation is CASTWGTLNQPQHF. V is TRBV28 and J is TRBJ1-5, with D maybe TRBD1 (5 bases). Germline V gene lookup returns CDR1 MDHEN and CDR2 SYDVKM. The CDR3 has 14 amino acids. Trimming left V 7 bases short and J 4 bases short, with 14 bases between.

The chain links TRBV2 to TRBJ2-2; 7 bases line up with TRBD2. From germline, CDR1 is SNHLY and CDR2 FYNNEI. The CDR3 is made up of 15 amino acids. Trimming at V came to 7 bases and at J to 6 bases, leaving 11 bases not matched to a gene. The CDR3 protein is CASKRERAGAGELFF. For the CDR3, the DNA is TGTGCCAGCAAGAGGGAGCGGGCGGGAGCCGGGGAGCTGTTTTTT.

The J gene is TRBJ1-5, the V gene TRBV5-1, with 7 bases fitting TRBD1. CDR1 and CDR2 (germline): SGHRS, YFSETQ. This CDR3 is 16 amino acids long. V was clipped by 0 bases and J by 5 bases; unmatched bases: 8. The CDR3 region has the DNA TGCGCCAGCAGCTTGGGCGGGACAGCAGCGGATCAGCCCCAGCATTTT. Its translation: CASSLGGTAADQPQHF.

The rearrangement links TRBV7-8 to TRBJ1-2, with D tentatively TRBD1 (6 bases). V shed 5 bases and J shed 6 bases, with 19 bases lying between them. Germline CDR1 SGHVS, CDR2 FQNEAQ. This CDR3 spans 15 amino acids. CDR3 nucleotides: TGTGCCAGCAGCGTAGGGCCTGAGGGGGGGAATGGCTACACCTTC. It specifies CASSVGPEGGNGYTF.

In its sample, this clone was seen a few times. CDR3 coding DNA: TGCGCCAGCAGCTTGGGGGGGCTGGGCACTGAAGCTTTCTTT. It yields the protein CASSLGGLGTEAFF. J is TRBJ1-1 and V is TRBV5-1, with D possibly matching TRBD1 (6 bases). This CDR3 has 14 amino acids. Between the trimmed V and J ends, which lost 0 bases and 4 bases, there was a span of 10 bases. Looked up from germline, CDR1 is SGHRS and CDR2 is YFSETQ.

The chain carries TRBV7-8 and TRBJ2-7; 7 bases match TRBD2. Germline CDR1 reads SGHVS; CDR2 reads FQNEAQ. V dropped 2 bases and J dropped 1; count of bases not matched to a gene: 11. CDR3 length: 17 amino acids. The CDR3 sequence is CASSLRSSGDLSYEQYV. CDR3 bases: TGTGCCAGCAGCTTAAGGTCTAGCGGTGATCTTTCCTACGAGCAGTACGTC.

The rearrangement joins TRBV5-4 to TRBJ1-2; D unclear. The V gene lost 2 bases and the J gene lost 8 bases, with 10 bases spanning the gap. Per the germline V gene, CDR1 is SGHNT and CDR2 is YYREEE (reference sequence). This CDR3 is built from 12 residues. CDR3: CASSFPEGGYTF. The CDR3, as DNA: TGTGCCAGCAGCTTCCCCGAGGGAGGCTACACCTTC.

The chain recombines TRBV28 with TRBJ1-6; D is undetermined. Germline V lookup: CDR1 MDHEN, CDR2 SYDVKM. The CDR3 extends over 13 amino acids. The V end lost 7 bases, the J end lost 4 bases, and 8 bases lay between the germline ends. Here the CDR3 reads CASTPNYNSPLHF. The CDR3 DNA is TGTGCCAGCACCCCAAATTATAATTCACCCCTCCACTTT.

As for this clone: At one of its ends the junction is not consistent with the germline gene, which may arise from a read error. J is TRBJ1-2 and V is TRBV14; D is unresolved. The CDR3 is made up of 13 amino acids. Germline loops: CDR1 SGHDN, CDR2 FVKESK. CDR3 protein: CASSQAVNYGYTF. CDR3 DNA: TGTGCCAGCAGTCAAGCGGTAAACTATGGCTACACCTTC.

J is TRBJ2-3 and V is TRBV11-3; 8 positions match TRBD2. The CDR3 is 14 amino acids. CDR1 and CDR2 from the germline V gene are SGHNT and YENEEA. With V trimmed by 6 bases and J by 0 bases, 2 bases remained unmatched. The DNA of the CDR3 is TGTGCCAGCAGTCCGGGGGGGAGCACAGATACGCAGTATTTT. Translating gives CASSPGGSTDTQYF.

As regards this clone: The sample holds other DNA sequences that translate to the same CDR3. The chain joins TRBV5-1 to TRBJ2-7, with 8 bases identical to TRBD2. The CDR3 consists of 15 residues. Germline values: CDR1 SGHRS, CDR2 YFSETQ. J lost 3 bases, V lost 4 bases, and 9 bases had no gene match. The CDR3 region has the DNA TGCGCCAGCAGCCTGCAGGGCGGGGGGTTCTACGAGCAGTACTTC. Amino acid sequence: CASSLQGGGFYEQYF.

This chain links TRBV5-1 with TRBJ2-3, with a possible D match to TRBD1 (6 bases). CDR1 is SGHRS and CDR2 is YFSETQ in the germline V gene. V lost 0 bases, J lost 3 bases, and 8 bases lay in between. The CDR3 covers 14 residues. CDR3 bases: TGCGCCAGCAGCTTGGCTCAGGGGACAGATACGCAGTATTTT. This gives the protein CASSLAQGTDTQYF.

The chain is built from TRBV11-3 and TRBJ2-7; maybe TRBD1 (5 bases). Between the trimmed V and J ends, which lost 4 bases and 6 bases, there was a span of 13 bases. Germline V CDR1 and CDR2: SGHNT, YENEEA. The CDR3 totals 13 residues. The CDR3 loop is CASSSCTGFEQYV. The CDR3 bases are TGTGCCAGCAGCTCATGCACAGGATTCGAGCAGTACGTC.

The chain links TRBV6-6 to TRBJ1-4; D is unclear. Looked up from germline, CDR1 is MNHNY and CDR2 is SVGAGI (reference sequence). The CDR3 covers 14 residues. V was pared by 5 bases and J by 6 bases, with 13 bases between. DNA of the CDR3: TGTGCCAGCAGTCACCCCCCCGGCGATGAAAAACTGTTTTTT. Amino acid sequence: CASSHPPGDEKLFF.